The 22 T cell receptor beta chains below were found in one sample sequenced in a study of Ad26.COV2.S vaccination and SARS-CoV-2 variants. Treatment of the sample: roughly 18 received Ad26.COV2.S at low or high dose, single or two shots; 5 received placebo; per-sample allocation not given. Specimen acquisition occurred on day 63 following the initial vaccine or placebo injection. The repertoire was sequenced with immunoSEQ multiplex PCR; TCRdb's copy has only in-frame clones and lacks some. The data show about 410,000 clones, 70% to 90% seen once. This material consisted of peripheral blood, taken in a trial of Ad26.COV2.S vaccine versus placebo. These receptors were obtained from a person between 18 and 60 years old who received the Ad26.COV2.S COVID-19 vaccine or a placebo.

The gene calls are TRBV12-3 or TRBV12-4 and TRBJ1-5; 7 nucleotides align to TRBD1. The length of the CDR3 is 13 residues. Trimming cost V 5 bases and J 7 bases; bases outside gene matches: 5. The DNA of the CDR3 is TGTGCCAGCAGTCTCGGACAGGTCCAGCCCCAGCATTTT. This codes for CASSLGQVQPQHF.

The rearrangement uses TRBV2 and TRBJ1-2; maybe TRBD1 (6 bases). This CDR3 spans 15 amino acids. Germline V gene data show CDR1 as SNHLY and CDR2 as FYNNEI. V lost 4 bases and J 3 bases, leaving 15 bases between the germline ends. The CDR3: CASSVWGGRDYGYTF. CDR3 nucleotide sequence: TGTGCCAGCAGTGTCTGGGGGGGGCGCGACTATGGCTACACCTTC.

The J gene is TRBJ2-1, the V gene TRBV3-1 (or the pseudogene TRBV3-2); TRBD2 aligns across 11 bases. J was trimmed by 2 bases and V by 1 base; bases with no gene match: 7. The V gene's germline CDR1 is LGHDT and CDR2 YNNKEL (reference sequence). The CDR3 length is 18 residues. CDR3 sequence: CASSQVLAGGGAYNEQFF. CDR3 sequence (DNA): TGTGCCAGCAGCCAAGTGCTAGCGGGGGGTGGGGCCTACAATGAGCAGTTCTTC.

The CDR3 DNA sequence: TGTGCCAGCAGCCAAGTCAGGGAGAGCAATCAGCCCCAGCATTTT. Its translation: CASSQVRESNQPQHF. The chain joins TRBV3-1 (or the pseudogene TRBV3-2) to TRBJ1-5, with D perhaps TRBD1 (5 bases). The germline CDR1 and CDR2 sequences are LGHDT and YNNKEL (reference sequence). V was pared by 1 base and J by 1 base, with 8 bases between. The CDR3 consists of 15 residues.

The gene calls are TRBV27 and TRBJ1-5; maybe TRBD1 (5 bases). Trimming took off 5 bases at V and 7 bases at J, with 15 bases between the two ends. The CDR3 consists of 14 residues. The germline CDR1 and CDR2 sequences are MNHEY and SMNVEV (reference sequence). The CDR3 nucleotides are TGTGCCAGCAGTCAAGATAGGGGTGGCCAGCCCCAGCATTTT. Translating it yields CASSQDRGGQPQHF.

CDR3 nucleotides: TGTGCCAGCAGTGAAAGGTACTGGACAGGGCCCACCGGCTACACCTTC. It codes for CASSERYWTGPTGYTF. The chain couples TRBV2 to TRBJ1-2; 8 bases map to TRBD1. From germline, CDR1 is SNHLY and CDR2 FYNNEI. V dropped 2 bases and J dropped 8; count of bases not matched to a gene: 13. CDR3 length: 16 amino acids.

V usage is TRBV20-1 and J usage is TRBJ1-1, with 7 bases aligning to TRBD1. Germline loops: CDR1 DFQATT, CDR2 SNEGSKA (reference sequence). There are 11 residues in the CDR3. The ends lost 6 bases at V and 8 bases at J; junction bases unmatched: 6. The CDR3: CSARRGREAFF. For the CDR3, the DNA is TGCAGTGCAAGAAGGGGGCGCGAAGCTTTCTTT.

The chain links TRBV27 to TRBJ2-7, with D maybe TRBD1 (6 bases). The V end lost 0 bases, the J end lost 1 base, and 13 bases lay between the germline ends. The CDR3 is 16 amino acids. The V gene's germline CDR1 is MNHEY and CDR2 SMNVEV (reference sequence). CDR3 in DNA: TGTGCCAGCAGTTTATCGGGACAACAGGGATCCTACGAGCAGTACTTC. This translates into CASSLSGQQGSYEQYF.

The J gene is TRBJ2-7, the V gene TRBV6-5, with a tentative D call TRBD1 (6 bases). CDR3 length: 14 amino acids. V shed 6 bases and J shed 5 bases, with 17 bases lying between them. Germline CDR1 reads MNHEY; CDR2 reads SVGAGI. Here the CDR3 DNA reads TGTGCCAGCAGCCGACAGCCGTCAGGGGACGAGCAGTACTTC. The encoded protein is CASSRQPSGDEQYF.

The chain has TRBV5-4 and TRBJ1-2; D may be TRBD1 (5 bases). The germline gives CDR1 SGHNT, CDR2 YYREEE (reference sequence). V was trimmed by 2 bases and J by 3 bases, leaving 11 bases between them. CDR3 length: 14 amino acids. DNA for the CDR3: TGTGCCAGCAGCTTACAGGCGAGAGACTATGGCTACACCTTC. Protein: CASSLQARDYGYTF.

The table lists this clone with a count of one. V is TRBV6-1 and J is TRBJ1-5, with D tentatively TRBD1 (6 bases). V shed 3 bases and J shed 7 bases, with 13 bases lying between them. The CDR3 runs 14 residues. Per germline, CDR1 MNHNS and CDR2 SASEGT. CDR3 in DNA: TGTGCCAGCAGTGACAGACCAGGGGAACAGCCCCAGCATTTT. Protein: CASSDRPGEQPQHF.

The CDR3 bases are TGTGCCATCAGTGAGTCGACATGGGACCCAGAAAATTCACCCCTCCACTTT. Encoded protein: CAISESTWDPENSPLHF. The chain uses TRBV10-3 and TRBJ1-6; D perhaps matches TRBD1 (5 bases). V shed 0 bases and J shed 7 bases, with 16 bases lying between them. The CDR3 has 17 amino acids. Per the germline V gene, CDR1 is ENHRY and CDR2 is SYGVKD.

The chain has TRBV18 and TRBJ2-1, with 8 nucleotides matching TRBD1. The CDR3 runs 13 residues. The J segment lost 8 bases and the V segment lost 6 bases, leaving 6 bases of the junction unmatched. Germline V gives CDR1 KGHSH, CDR2 LQKENI. CDR3 sequence: CASSPQGAYEQFF. The CDR3 DNA reads TGTGCCAGCTCCCCCCAGGGGGCCTATGAGCAGTTCTTC.

In its sample, this clone was seen once. This CDR3 is CAISESGLKASTDTQYF. CDR3 in DNA: TGTGCCATCAGTGAGTCGGGACTCAAGGCTAGCACAGATACGCAGTATTTT. V and J are TRBV10-3 and TRBJ2-3, with a tentative D call TRBD2 (6 bases). V lost 0 bases and J 0 bases, leaving 13 bases between the germline ends. Germline CDR1 reads ENHRY; CDR2 reads SYGVKD. The CDR3 sequence is 17 residues long.

This chain uses TRBV3-1 (or the pseudogene TRBV3-2) with TRBJ1-5; perhaps TRBD1 as D (5 bases). V was clipped by 3 bases and J by 5 bases, with 11 bases between them. CDR1 and CDR2 from the germline V gene are LGHDT and YNNKEL (reference sequence). This CDR3 is 14 amino acids long. CDR3 protein: CASSQSWGDQPQHF. In DNA form, the CDR3 reads TGTGCCAGCAGCCAGAGTTGGGGGGATCAGCCCCAGCATTTT.

The rearrangement joins TRBV11-2 to TRBJ1-2; a weak D match, TRBD1 (5 bases). The CDR3 length is 15 residues. Germline V lookup: CDR1 SGHAT, CDR2 FQNNGV. Trimming shortened V by 0 bases and J by 3 bases, and 11 bases separated the two germline ends. The CDR3 is CASSLEDQGDYGYTF. Here the CDR3 DNA reads TGTGCCAGCAGCTTAGAAGATCAGGGCGACTATGGCTACACCTTC. Based on the CDR3 plus reference TRBV11-2 and TRBJ1-2, the full variable domain is EAGVAQSPRYKIIEKRQSVAFWCNPISGHATLYWYQQILGQGPKLLIQFQNNGVVDDSQLPKDRFSAERLKGVDSTLKIQPAKLEDSAVYLCASSLEDQGDYGYTFGSGTRLTVV.

The rearrangement joins TRBV3-1 (or the pseudogene TRBV3-2) to TRBJ1-2; 7 bases align to TRBD1. Losses at the gene ends were 3 bases for V and 7 bases for J; bases not matched to a gene: 11. CDR3 size: 15 residues. Germline CDR1 LGHDT, CDR2 YNNKEL (reference sequence). This chain's CDR3 is CASSQKIDRVGGYTF. The CDR3 region has the DNA TGTGCCAGCAGCCAGAAGATCGACAGGGTCGGTGGCTACACCTTC.

The V gene is TRBV6-1, the J gene TRBJ1-1, with D uncertain. The V end was cut by 2 bases, the J end by 1 base, with 5 bases between. The CDR3 totals 13 residues. Looked up from germline, CDR1 is MNHNS and CDR2 is SASEGT. CDR3 residues: CASSESRNTEAFF. The CDR3, as DNA: TGTGCCAGCAGTGAAAGTCGGAACACTGAAGCTTTCTTT.

The chain has TRBV10-1 and TRBJ2-5, with 7 bases identical to TRBD1. The germline V gene has CDR1 WNHNN and CDR2 SYGVQD (reference sequence). The CDR3 totals 14 residues. V gave up 2 bases and J gave up 2 bases; unmatched junction bases: 2. The CDR3 DNA reads as TGCGCCAGCAGTGAGGGGACAGAGCAAGAGACCCAGTACTTC. Its protein is CASSEGTEQETQYF.

The gene calls are TRBV6-1 and TRBJ1-2, with D perhaps TRBD1 (6 bases). Germline V gene sequence: CDR1 MNHNS, CDR2 SASEGT. Trimming took 2 bases from V and 8 from J, leaving 12 bases between them. CDR3 length: 13 residues. CDR3 sequence: CASSENRAWGYTF. The CDR3 DNA sequence: TGTGCCAGCAGTGAAAACAGGGCCTGGGGCTACACCTTC.

The chain carries TRBV14 and TRBJ2-2; D unresolved. Germline loops: CDR1 SGHDN, CDR2 FVKESK. The CDR3 consists of 15 residues. V lost 1 base and J lost 0, with 6 bases in between. CDR3 sequence reads: CASSQGLPNTGELFF. CDR3 nucleotide sequence: TGTGCCAGCAGCCAAGGGCTCCCGAACACCGGGGAGCTGTTTTTT.

The chain employs TRBV3-1 (or the pseudogene TRBV3-2) and TRBJ2-2; TRBD1 matches at 9 bases. The CDR3 is 17 residues long. Germline V lookup: CDR1 LGHDT, CDR2 YNNKEL (reference sequence). V trimming: 4 bases; J trimming: 5 bases; junction bases outside the gene matches: 11. The CDR3 DNA reads as TGTGCCAGCAGCCCCGTTCCGGGACAGGGAAGTACCGGGGAGCTGTTTTTT. Its translation is CASSPVPGQGSTGELFF.